The clone carrying this T cell receptor beta chain turned up a few times. This sample is part of a study of blood T cell repertoires in COVID-19. Assay used: immunoSEQ multiplex PCR; TCRdb lists only in-frame clones, some missing. The sample lists about 34,000 clones; 85% were seen once. The germline V gene encodes CDR1 SGHTA and CDR2 FQGNSA. Trimming left V 5 bases short and J 0 bases short, with 17 bases between. The CDR3 sequence is 17 residues long. The chain recombines TRBV7-2 with TRBJ2-1; TRBD2 is a possible D gene (7 bases). What was sequenced was peripheral blood. This clonotype was obtained from a human donor with acute or convalescent COVID-19. The donor label of this sample is uncertain. The CDR3 region has the DNA TGTGCCAGCAGCGCAGACCGGGGGGCGAGCTCCTACAATGAGCAGTTCTTC. Its translation is CASSADRGASSYNEQFF.